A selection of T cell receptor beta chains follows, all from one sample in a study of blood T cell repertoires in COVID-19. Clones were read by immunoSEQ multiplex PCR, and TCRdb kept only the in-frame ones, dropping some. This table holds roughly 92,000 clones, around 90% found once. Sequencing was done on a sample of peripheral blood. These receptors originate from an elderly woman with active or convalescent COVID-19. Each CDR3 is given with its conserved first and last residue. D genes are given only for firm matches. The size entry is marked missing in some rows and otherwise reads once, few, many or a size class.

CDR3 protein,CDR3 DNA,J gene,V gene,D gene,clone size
CSVDRYNEQFF,TGCAGCGTTGATCGGTACAATGAGCAGTTCTTC,TRBJ2-1,TRBV29-1,.,.
CASSVPGTGKTYNEQFF,TGTGCCAGCAGTGTCCCCGGGACAGGAAAAACTTACAATGAGCAGTTCTTC,TRBJ2-1,TRBV6-2/TRBV6-3,TRBD1,.
CASNAGGLGNYGYTF,TGTGCCAGCAACGCGGGCGGTTTGGGGAACTATGGCTACACCTTC,TRBJ1-2,TRBV2,.,.
CASSQGQIHSGNTIYF,TGTGCCAGCTCACAGGGACAGATACACTCTGGAAACACCATATATTTT,TRBJ1-3,TRBV18,TRBD1,.
CASSQTGTEAFF,TGTGCCAGCAGCCAAACAGGGACTGAAGCTTTCTTT,TRBJ1-1,TRBV3-1/TRBV3-2,.,.
CASSENANYRVTGTYEQYF,TGTGCCAGCAGTGAAAATGCCAACTACAGGGTGACAGGGACCTACGAGCAGTACTTC,TRBJ2-7,TRBV6-1,TRBD1,once
CASSLDTGANVLTF,TGTGCCAGCAGCTTAGACACCGGGGCCAACGTCCTGACTTTC,TRBJ2-6,TRBV7-8,.,once
CASSFRLADNNEQFF,TGTGCCAGCAGCTTTAGGTTAGCAGATAACAATGAGCAGTTCTTC,TRBJ2-1,TRBV5-4,.,.
CASSAQTTARQETQYF,TGTGCCAGCAGTGCACAGACGACAGCCCGCCAAGAGACCCAGTACTTC,TRBJ2-5,TRBV27,.,.
CASSYSGQGNYGYTF,TGTGCCAGCAGTTACTCGGGACAGGGGAACTATGGCTACACCTTC,TRBJ1-2,TRBV6-5,TRBD1,once
CSVGSYEQYF,TGCAGCGTTGGTTCGTACGAGCAGTACTTC,TRBJ2-7,TRBV29-1,.,.
CASSPVGGQETQYF,TGTGCTAGCAGCCCCGTAGGAGGCCAAGAGACCCAGTACTTC,TRBJ2-5,TRBV7-7,.,.
CAISPTTGADGYTF,TGTGCCATCAGCCCTACGACAGGGGCGGACGGCTACACCTTC,TRBJ1-2,TRBV10-3,TRBD1,.
CASSLGTSGDNEQFF,TGTGCCAGTAGTCTTGGGACTAGCGGGGACAATGAGCAGTTCTTC,TRBJ2-1,TRBV19,TRBD2,.
CASSVGMNTEAFF,TGTGCCAGCAGTGTGGGCATGAACACTGAAGCTTTCTTT,TRBJ1-1,TRBV28,.,few
CASSVARGSTDTQYF,TGTGCCAGCAGCGTAGCTCGGGGAAGCACAGATACGCAGTATTTT,TRBJ2-3,TRBV9,.,.
CASSTGTGSFPLHF,TGTGCCAGCAGTACCGGGACAGGTAGTTTTCCCCTCCACTTT,TRBJ1-6,TRBV7-9,TRBD1,.
CASSLGTGGNTIYF,TGTGCCAGCAGCCTAGGGACAGGTGGAAACACCATATATTTT,TRBJ1-3,TRBV28,TRBD1,.
CASSYPAGRSGNTIYF,TGTGCCAGCAGTTACCCCGCAGGGCGGTCTGGAAACACCATATATTTT,TRBJ1-3,TRBV6-6,.,once
CASSREEVGANTEAFF,TGTGCCAGCAGTAGAGAAGAGGTAGGCGCAAACACTGAAGCTTTCTTT,TRBJ1-1,TRBV6-2/TRBV6-3,.,.
CASRTLRQKTSSYNSPLHF,TGTGCCAGCAGGACGTTACGACAGAAAACGAGCTCCTATAATTCACCCCTCCACTTT,TRBJ1-6,TRBV21-1,.,.
CASSLTRQGYNEQFF,TGTGCCAGCAGCTTAACACGCCAGGGCTACAATGAGCAGTTCTTC,TRBJ2-1,TRBV7-2,.,.
CATYSGNTIYF,TGTGCTACTTACTCTGGAAACACCATATATTTT,TRBJ1-3,TRBV28,.,.
CASSLGGSSYNEQFF,TGTGCCAGCAGCTTGGGCGGGAGCTCCTACAATGAGCAGTTCTTC,TRBJ2-1,TRBV5-5,TRBD2,.
CASSQWEASYEQYF,TGTGCCAGCAGCCAATGGGAGGCCTCCTACGAGCAGTACTTC,TRBJ2-7,TRBV7-8,.,once
CASSRRPEEQAVEAFF,TGCGCCAGCAGCCGACGGCCAGAGGAACAGGCGGTTGAAGCTTTCTTT,TRBJ1-1,TRBV5-1,.,.
CASSIGPGQGYEQYF,TGTGCCAGTAGTATAGGACCCGGACAGGGGTACGAGCAGTACTTC,TRBJ2-7,TRBV19,TRBD1,.
CASSPPDRGPPDTQYF,TGTGCCAGCAGTCCCCCGGACAGGGGACCCCCAGATACGCAGTATTTT,TRBJ2-3,TRBV28,TRBD1,once
CASSRLQETQYF,TGTGCCAGCAGCAGACTCCAAGAGACCCAGTACTTC,TRBJ2-5,TRBV7-9,.,.
CASSISATGSGNTIYF,TGTGCCAGTAGTATTTCAGCCACAGGCTCTGGAAACACCATATATTTT,TRBJ1-3,TRBV19,.,.
CASGSRDRGSGYTF,TGTGCCAGCGGGTCGCGGGACAGGGGAAGTGGCTACACCTTC,TRBJ1-2,TRBV3-1/TRBV3-2,TRBD1,.
CASSQGTGFATNEKLFF,TGTGCCAGCAGCCAAGGGACAGGGTTTGCAACTAATGAAAAACTGTTTTTT,TRBJ1-4,TRBV3-1/TRBV3-2,TRBD1,.
CATASSGSQIQETQYF,TGTGCCACCGCTTCTTCCGGGAGCCAGATCCAAGAGACCCAGTACTTC,TRBJ2-5,TRBV24-1,.,.
CASSKDQGALSAVNTEAFF,TGTGCCAGCAGCAAAGATCAGGGGGCTTTATCAGCGGTGAACACTGAAGCTTTCTTT,TRBJ1-1,TRBV21-1,.,.
CSVGRGLPGELFF,TGCAGCGTTGGGCGGGGCCTCCCCGGGGAGCTGTTTTTT,TRBJ2-2,TRBV29-1,.,.
CASGPPQGSGANVLTF,TGTGCCAGCGGCCCTCCACAGGGATCTGGGGCCAACGTCCTGACTTTC,TRBJ2-6,TRBV28,.,.
CASSMFGGGLDQPQHF,TGTGCCAGTAGTATGTTCGGAGGGGGCCTTGATCAGCCCCAGCATTTT,TRBJ1-5,TRBV19,TRBD1,.
CASSLGTSGLGEQFF,TGTGCCAGCAGCTTAGGGACTAGCGGGTTAGGTGAGCAGTTCTTC,TRBJ2-1,TRBV11-3,TRBD2,.
CASSLTGKLSAGELFF,TGCGCCAGCAGCTTGACGGGGAAATTAAGCGCCGGGGAGCTGTTTTTT,TRBJ2-2,TRBV5-1,.,.
CASSEPGTGKETQYF,TGTGCCAGCAGTGAACCCGGGACAGGGAAAGAGACCCAGTACTTC,TRBJ2-5,TRBV2,TRBD1,.
CASSEVRDTGELFF,TGTGCCAGCAGTGAAGTCAGGGACACCGGGGAGCTGTTTTTT,TRBJ2-2,TRBV2,.,.
CASSRQDREATDWGNTIYF,TGCGCCAGCAGCCGCCAGGACAGGGAAGCAACGGATTGGGGAAACACCATATATTTT,TRBJ1-3,TRBV4-1,TRBD1,.
CASSLPGGTYEQYF,TGTGCCAGCAGTTTACCAGGGGGCACCTACGAGCAGTACTTC,TRBJ2-7,TRBV28,TRBD1,.
CAWTGDGNQPQHF,TGTGCCTGGACAGGGGACGGCAATCAGCCCCAGCATTTT,TRBJ1-5,TRBV30,.,.
CASSLAGISNQPQHF,TGCGCCAGCAGCTTGGCCGGGATAAGCAATCAGCCCCAGCATTTT,TRBJ1-5,TRBV5-1,.,.
CASSERGETQYF,TGTGCCAGCAGCGAAAGGGGGGAGACCCAGTACTTC,TRBJ2-5,TRBV11-3,.,.
CASSPHSRDGTGELFF,TGTGCCAGCAGCCCCCACTCGCGGGATGGCACCGGGGAGCTGTTTTTT,TRBJ2-2,TRBV3-1/TRBV3-2,.,.
CASSLVGGQSNEQFF,TGCGCCAGCAGCTTAGTGGGCGGGCAGAGCAATGAGCAGTTCTTC,TRBJ2-1,TRBV5-1,.,.